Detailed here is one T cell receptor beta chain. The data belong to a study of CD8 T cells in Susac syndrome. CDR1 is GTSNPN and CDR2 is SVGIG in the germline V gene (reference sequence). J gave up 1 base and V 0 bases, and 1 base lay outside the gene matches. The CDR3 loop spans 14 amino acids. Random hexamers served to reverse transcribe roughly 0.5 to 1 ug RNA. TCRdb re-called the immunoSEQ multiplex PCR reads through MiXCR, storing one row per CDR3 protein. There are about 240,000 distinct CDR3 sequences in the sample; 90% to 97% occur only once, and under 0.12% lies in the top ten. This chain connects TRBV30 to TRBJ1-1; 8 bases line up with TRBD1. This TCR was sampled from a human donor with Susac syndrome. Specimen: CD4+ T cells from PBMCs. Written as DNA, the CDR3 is TGTGCCTGGAGTGTAACAGGGGGGAACACTGAAGCTTTCTTT. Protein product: CAWSVTGGNTEAFF.